This TCR beta chain was identified in a study of blood T cell repertoires in COVID-19. About the study: Italy, Spain and the United States were the sources of the convalescent and acute COVID-19 samples.

V lost 7 bases and J 0 bases, leaving 13 bases between the germline ends. This CDR3 is 15 amino acids long. Germline CDR1 LNHDA, CDR2 SQIVND (reference sequence). Clones were sequenced by immunoSEQ multiplex PCR, and TCRdb holds only the in-frame ones, with some missing. The sample records a few hundred thousand clones, around 89% being singletons. The chain has TRBV19 and TRBJ1-3, with D perhaps matching TRBD1 (6 bases). The TCR originated in a middle-aged woman who had recovered from COVID-19. Sequenced sample: PBMCs or T cells enriched from blood (not recorded which). Here the CDR3 DNA reads TGTGCCAGTATGAGGACAGACCTCTCTGGAAACACCATATATTTT. Translation gives CASMRTDLSGNTIYF.